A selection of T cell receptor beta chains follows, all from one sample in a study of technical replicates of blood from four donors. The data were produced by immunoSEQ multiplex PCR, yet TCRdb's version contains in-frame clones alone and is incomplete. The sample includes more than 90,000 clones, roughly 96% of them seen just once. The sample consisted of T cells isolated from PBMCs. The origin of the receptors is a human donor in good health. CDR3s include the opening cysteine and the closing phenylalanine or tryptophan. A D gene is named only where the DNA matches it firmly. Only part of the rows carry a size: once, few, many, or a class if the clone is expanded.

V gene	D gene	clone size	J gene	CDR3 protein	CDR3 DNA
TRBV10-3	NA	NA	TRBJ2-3	CAIRTPGLSGRDTQYF	TGTGCCATCAGGACGCCCGGACTATCCGGTAGAGATACGCAGTATTTT
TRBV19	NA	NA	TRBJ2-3	CASSISPHPGDTQYF	TGTGCCAGTAGTATCTCGCCACACCCGGGGGATACGCAGTATTTT
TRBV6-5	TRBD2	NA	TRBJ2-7	CASRPLREGYEQYF	TGTGCCAGCAGACCCTTGCGGGAGGGCTACGAGCAGTACTTC
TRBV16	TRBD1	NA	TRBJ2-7	CASSQSGTGAEQYF	TGTGCCAGCAGCCAATCCGGGACAGGGGCCGAGCAGTACTTC
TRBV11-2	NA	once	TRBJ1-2	CASSLAGNYGYTF	TGTGCCAGCAGCTTAGCAGGGAACTATGGCTACACCTTC
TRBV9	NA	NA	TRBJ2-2	CASSVVAGANTGELFF	TGTGCCAGCAGCGTAGTAGCCGGAGCGAACACCGGGGAGCTGTTTTTT
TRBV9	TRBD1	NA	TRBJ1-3	CASSVAGDSWSSGNTIYF	TGTGCCAGCAGCGTAGCTGGGGACAGTTGGAGCTCTGGAAACACCATATATTTT
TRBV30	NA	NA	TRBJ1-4	CAWGTGLGEKLFF	TGTGCCTGGGGAACGGGTCTAGGTGAAAAACTGTTTTTT
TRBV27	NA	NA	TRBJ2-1	CASSSEGSINEQFF	TGTGCCAGCAGTTCCGAGGGTAGTATCAATGAGCAGTTCTTC
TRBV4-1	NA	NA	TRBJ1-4	CASSLIGRASTNEKLFF	TGCGCCAGCAGCCTGATTGGCAGGGCGTCCACTAATGAAAAACTGTTTTTT
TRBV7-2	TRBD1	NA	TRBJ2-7	CASSLAAPGTGGANEQYF	TGTGCCAGCAGCTTAGCAGCTCCCGGGACAGGGGGAGCGAACGAGCAGTACTTC
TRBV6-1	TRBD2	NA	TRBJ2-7	CASSAEFGLALRLGSYEQYF	TGTGCCAGCAGTGCCGAATTTGGACTAGCGCTAAGGTTGGGCTCCTACGAGCAGTACTTC
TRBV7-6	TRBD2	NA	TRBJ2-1	CASSLGGTRYHEQFF	TGTGCCAGCAGCTTAGGAGGGACTAGATATCATGAGCAGTTCTTC
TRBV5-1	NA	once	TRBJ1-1	CASSLATGLGFAFF	TGCGCCAGCAGCTTGGCTACAGGATTGGGTTTTGCTTTCTTT
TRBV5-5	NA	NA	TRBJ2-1	CASSFEPSALNEQFF	TGTGCCAGCAGCTTCGAGCCTAGCGCCCTCAATGAGCAGTTCTTC
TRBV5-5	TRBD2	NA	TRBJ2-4	CASSPNGGGKNIQYF	TGTGCCAGCAGCCCCAACGGGGGGGGCAAAAACATTCAGTACTTC
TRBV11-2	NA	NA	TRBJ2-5	CASSGLYQETQYF	TGTGCCAGCAGCGGCTTATACCAAGAGACCCAGTACTTC
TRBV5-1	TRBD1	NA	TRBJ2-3	CASRDRTLSTDTQYF	TGCGCCAGCAGGGACAGGACTCTAAGCACAGATACGCAGTATTTT
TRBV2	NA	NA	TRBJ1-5	CASTDSVYSNQPQHF	TGTGCCAGCACTGACTCGGTGTATAGCAATCAGCCCCAGCATTTT
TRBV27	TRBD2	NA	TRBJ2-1	CASSRAGNEQFF	TGTGCCAGCAGTAGAGCGGGGAATGAGCAGTTCTTC
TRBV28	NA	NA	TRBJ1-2	CASSLAGPGYGYTF	TGTGCCAGCAGTTTAGCGGGACCTGGCTATGGCTACACCTTC
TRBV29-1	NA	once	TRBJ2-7	CSVEDPAGESYEQYF	TGCAGCGTTGAAGATCCCGCAGGGGAATCCTACGAGCAGTACTTC
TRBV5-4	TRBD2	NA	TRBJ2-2	CASSTGLAGATGELFF	TGTGCCAGCAGCACGGGACTAGCGGGAGCCACCGGGGAGCTGTTTTTT
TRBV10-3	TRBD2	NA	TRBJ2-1	CAISLGLADEQFF	TGTGCCATCAGCCTGGGACTAGCCGATGAGCAGTTCTTC
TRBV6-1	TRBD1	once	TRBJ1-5	CASRSQGAPNQPQHF	TGTGCCAGCAGATCTCAGGGGGCGCCGAATCAGCCCCAGCATTTT
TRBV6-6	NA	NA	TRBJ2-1	CASSTLQGSYNEQFF	TGTGCCAGCAGCACTCTACAGGGCTCCTACAATGAGCAGTTCTTC
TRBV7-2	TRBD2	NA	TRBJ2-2	CASSPGTSGRGTGELFF	TGTGCCAGCAGCCCGGGGACTAGCGGGAGGGGGACCGGGGAGCTGTTTTTT
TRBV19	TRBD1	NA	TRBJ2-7	CASSMWDRGDYEQYF	TGTGCCAGTAGTATGTGGGACAGGGGAGACTACGAGCAGTACTTC
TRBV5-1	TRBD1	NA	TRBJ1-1	CASSMDRANTEAFF	TGCGCCAGCAGCATGGACAGGGCTAACACTGAAGCTTTCTTT
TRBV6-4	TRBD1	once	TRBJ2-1	CASSPRDSSYNEQFF	TGTGCCAGCAGCCCCCGGGACAGCTCCTACAATGAGCAGTTCTTC
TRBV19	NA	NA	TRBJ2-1	CASGRPGKGSYNEQFF	TGTGCCAGTGGGCGCCCAGGGAAGGGCTCCTACAATGAGCAGTTCTTC
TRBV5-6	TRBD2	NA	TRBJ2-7	CASSLFASGSGEQYF	TGTGCCAGCAGCTTGTTCGCTAGCGGGAGTGGCGAGCAGTACTTC
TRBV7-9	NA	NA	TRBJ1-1	CASSLGAEGPENTEAFF	TGTGCCAGCAGCTTAGGGGCTGAGGGCCCGGAGAACACTGAAGCTTTCTTT
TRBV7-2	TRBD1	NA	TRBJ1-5	CASGQGARQPQHF	TGTGCCAGCGGCCAGGGGGCGCGTCAGCCCCAGCATTTT
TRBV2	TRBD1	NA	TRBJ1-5	CASSSGTDNQPQHF	TGTGCCAGCAGCTCCGGGACAGACAATCAGCCCCAGCATTTT
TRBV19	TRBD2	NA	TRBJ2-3	CASSMIAGTTDTQYF	TGTGCCAGTAGTATGATAGCGGGAACCACAGATACGCAGTATTTT
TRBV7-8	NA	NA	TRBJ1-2	CASSPGQKDYGYTF	TGTGCCAGCAGCCCCGGACAGAAGGACTATGGCTACACCTTC
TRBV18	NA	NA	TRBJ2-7	CASSRLMTFNEQYF	TGTGCCAGCTCACGCCTGATGACATTTAACGAGCAGTACTTC
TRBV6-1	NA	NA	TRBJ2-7	CAAYRVSPYEQYF	TGTGCCGCCTACAGGGTATCCCCCTACGAGCAGTACTTC
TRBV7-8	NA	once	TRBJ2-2	CASSPMRANTGELFF	TGTGCCAGCAGCCCCATGCGAGCGAACACCGGGGAGCTGTTTTTT
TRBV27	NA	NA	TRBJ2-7	CASSLDVASSYEQYF	TGTGCCAGCAGTTTAGACGTGGCTAGCTCCTACGAGCAGTACTTC
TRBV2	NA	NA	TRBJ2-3	CASSGGLAEADTQYF	TGTGCCAGCAGTGGAGGGTTGGCAGAAGCAGATACGCAGTATTTT
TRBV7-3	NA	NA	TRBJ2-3	CASSLIGGSITDTQYF	TGTGCCAGCAGCTTAATAGGTGGGAGTATCACAGATACGCAGTATTTT
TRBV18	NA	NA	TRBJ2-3	CASSPFGQGGGDTQYF	TGTGCCAGCTCACCATTCGGGCAGGGAGGAGGAGATACGCAGTATTTT
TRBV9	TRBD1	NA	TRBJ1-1	CASSLGQDLEAFF	TGTGCCAGCAGCCTCGGACAGGACCTTGAAGCTTTCTTT
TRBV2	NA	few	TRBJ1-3	CASSLTSDTIYF	TGTGCCAGCAGCCTGACAAGTGACACCATATATTTT
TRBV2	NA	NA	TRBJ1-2	CASRGTGYGYTF	TGTGCCAGCAGGGGTACGGGCTATGGCTACACCTTC
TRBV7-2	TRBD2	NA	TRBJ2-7	CASSLAGGPSYEQYF	TGTGCCAGCAGCTTAGCGGGAGGGCCCTCTTACGAGCAGTACTTC
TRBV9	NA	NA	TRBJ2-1	CASSLGHSGEQFF	TGTGCCAGCAGCCTAGGGCATAGCGGTGAGCAGTTCTTC
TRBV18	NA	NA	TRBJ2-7	CASSHDDYTSYEQYF	TGTGCCAGCTCACACGACGACTACACCTCCTACGAGCAGTACTTC
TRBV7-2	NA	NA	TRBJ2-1	CASSFQSAGVNYNEQFF	TGTGCCAGCAGCTTCCAAAGTGCGGGCGTGAATTACAATGAGCAGTTCTTC
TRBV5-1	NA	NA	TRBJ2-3	CASSLERVTDTQYF	TGCGCCAGCAGCTTGGAGAGGGTAACAGATACGCAGTATTTT
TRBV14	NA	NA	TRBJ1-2	CASSNQGYGYTF	TGTGCCAGCAGCAACCAGGGCTATGGCTACACCTTC
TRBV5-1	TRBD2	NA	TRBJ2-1	CASREDRRPSGRSDEQFF	TGCGCCAGCAGAGAGGACAGGAGACCTAGCGGGAGGTCCGATGAGCAGTTCTTC